Listed below are T cell receptor beta chains from one sample, sequenced in a study of identical twins. TCRdb re-called the 5' RACE reads with MiXCR, one entry per CDR3 protein. The table includes 1.5 million to 2 million distinct CDR3 sequences, under 35% detected once. What was sequenced was cord blood. The source of these receptors is a newborn girl in good health. Each CDR3 is given with its conserved first and last residue. The D gene is left open where the match is weak. Not all rows give a size; the values are once, few, many and, for expanded clones, a class.

d_call clone_size j_call v_call cdr3_aa cdr3_nt
TRBD1 NA TRBJ1-6 TRBV27 CASSPQGAYSPLHF TGTGCCAGCAGCCCACAGGGGGCGTATTCACCCCTCCACTTT
NA NA TRBJ2-7 TRBV18 CASPPSEGLYEQYF TGTGCCAGCCCACCATCAGAGGGGCTCTACGAGCAGTACTTC
NA few TRBJ2-7 TRBV5-1 CASSDSFEQYF TGCGCCAGCAGCGACAGTTTCGAGCAGTACTTC
TRBD2 NA TRBJ2-3 TRBV20-1 CSARFFGGASTDTQYF TGCAGTGCCAGGTTCTTCGGGGGGGCCAGCACAGATACGCAGTATTTT
TRBD1 few TRBJ1-2 TRBV5-1 CASSPSDRVNGYTF TGCGCCAGCAGCCCGAGTGACAGGGTTAACGGCTACACCTTC
NA few TRBJ2-7 TRBV6-5 CASTKGPGNNEQYF TGTGCCAGCACTAAGGGACCGGGAAACAATGAGCAGTACTTC
TRBD2 few TRBJ2-3 TRBV10-3 CAIRRLAGGPDTQYF TGTGCCATCAGGCGACTAGCGGGGGGGCCAGATACGCAGTATTTT
NA NA TRBJ1-1 TRBV10-3 CAISESGGNEAFF TGTGCCATCAGTGAGTCGGGGGGGAATGAAGCTTTCTTT
TRBD1 few TRBJ2-1 TRBV4-1 CASSPSTGAIYNEQFF TGCGCCAGCAGCCCGTCCACAGGGGCTATCTACAATGAGCAGTTCTTC
NA NA TRBJ1-1 TRBV5-1 CASSFGPVNTEAFF TGCGCCAGCAGCTTTGGTCCTGTGAACACTGAAGCTTTCTTT
NA many TRBJ1-2 TRBV6-1 CASSDRVGYTF TGTGCCAGCAGTGACAGGGTTGGCTACACCTTC
TRBD1 NA TRBJ1-4 TRBV20-1 CSARDPVGGGEKLFF TGCAGTGCTAGAGATCCCGTAGGGGGCGGTGAAAAACTGTTTTTT
TRBD1 few TRBJ1-5 TRBV7-6 CASSPRKPGQGNQPQHF TGTGCCAGCAGCCCTAGGAAACCGGGACAGGGCAATCAGCCCCAGCATTTT
TRBD1 NA TRBJ2-7 TRBV3-1 CASSPRTGAQYEQYF TGTGCCAGCAGCCCTCGGACAGGGGCTCAATACGAGCAGTACTTC
NA few TRBJ2-4 TRBV5-1 CASSFLRGLAKNIQYF TGCGCCAGCAGCTTTCTCAGGGGCCTAGCCAAAAACATTCAGTACTTC
TRBD2 few TRBJ2-3 TRBV29-1 CSVEGIGGRSGTDTQYF TGCAGCGTTGAAGGAATCGGCGGGAGGTCGGGCACAGATACGCAGTATTTT
TRBD2 NA TRBJ2-1 TRBV19 CASSIAETSGRNEQFF TGTGCCAGTAGTATAGCTGAGACTAGCGGGAGAAATGAGCAGTTCTTC
NA many TRBJ2-7 TRBV7-6 CASSAQGGSYEQYF TGTGCCAGCAGCGCCCAGGGGGGCTCCTACGAGCAGTACTTC
TRBD1 few TRBJ1-2 TRBV3-1 CASRTPGTGNGYTF TGTGCCAGCAGAACTCCCGGGACAGGGAATGGCTACACCTTC
NA few TRBJ1-4 TRBV7-2 CASSAFYATNEKLFF TGTGCCAGCAGCGCGTTCTACGCAACTAATGAAAAACTGTTTTTT
NA many TRBJ2-5 TRBV28 CASSYLGRYQETQYF TGTGCCAGCAGTTATCTGGGCAGGTACCAAGAGACCCAGTACTTC
TRBD1 few TRBJ2-4 TRBV27 CASSLERGRNIQYF TGTGCCAGCAGTTTAGAGAGGGGGCGGAACATTCAGTACTTC
TRBD2 once TRBJ2-5 TRBV5-1 CASSTGTSAWNEQYF TGCGCCAGCAGCACCGGGACTAGCGCTTGGAATGAGCAGTACTTC
TRBD1 NA TRBJ2-7 TRBV2 CATDRGTSYEQYF TGTGCCACCGACAGGGGAACGTCCTACGAGCAGTACTTC
NA NA TRBJ2-3 TRBV6-7 CASSYSDGGSESTQYF TGTGCCAGCAGTTACTCGGACGGAGGGAGCGAGTCAACGCAGTATTTT
NA few TRBJ2-5 TRBV10-3 CAILYGERGETQYF TGTGCCATCCTCTATGGGGAGAGGGGAGAGACCCAGTACTTC
TRBD1 NA TRBJ2-1 TRBV4-2 CASSPHRQGGSYNEQFF TGTGCCAGCAGCCCACATAGACAGGGGGGCTCCTACAATGAGCAGTTCTTC
NA NA TRBJ2-2 TRBV12-3/TRBV12-4 CASSLRASVGGELFF TGTGCCAGCAGTTTAAGGGCTAGCGTAGGCGGGGAGCTGTTTTTT
NA NA TRBJ2-7 TRBV4-1 CASSQLFGSYNEQYF TGCGCCAGCAGCCAATTATTCGGGAGCTACAATGAGCAGTACTTC
NA NA TRBJ2-5 TRBV27 CASSRRGLADSQETQYF TGTGCCAGCAGTAGGAGGGGGCTAGCGGATTCCCAAGAGACCCAGTACTTC
NA few TRBJ2-3 TRBV25-1 CASSDVVGRNRDTQYF TGTGCCAGCAGTGACGTAGTGGGGAGGAACAGAGATACGCAGTATTTT
TRBD1 many TRBJ1-2 TRBV25-1 CASSVTGSYGYTF TGTGCCAGCAGTGTGACAGGGAGCTATGGCTACACCTTC
TRBD1 NA TRBJ1-1 TRBV6-5 CASSSRGDRGGNTEAFF TGTGCCAGCAGTTCCCGAGGTGACAGGGGAGGGAACACTGAAGCTTTCTTT
NA NA TRBJ2-3 TRBV7-2 CASSLAGRASTDTQYF TGTGCCAGCAGCTTAGCGGGCAGGGCTAGCACAGATACGCAGTATTTT
NA once TRBJ1-6 TRBV4-1 CASSQAKSGLLPSSYNSPLHF TGCGCCAGCAGCCAAGCTAAATCAGGTTTACTTCCGAGCTCCTATAATTCACCCCTCCACTTT
TRBD1 NA TRBJ1-6 TRBV7-2 CASSFPGQGNNSPLHF TGTGCCAGCAGCTTCCCCGGACAGGGTAATAATTCACCCCTCCACTTT
TRBD2 NA TRBJ2-7 TRBV25-1 CATLAGGYEQYF TGTGCCACCCTAGCGGGAGGCTACGAGCAGTACTTC
TRBD2 NA TRBJ2-2 TRBV9 CASSSPSSSGVGPGELFF TGTGCCAGCAGCTCACCTTCTTCTAGCGGGGTTGGCCCCGGGGAGCTGTTTTTT
NA NA TRBJ2-1 TRBV12-3/TRBV12-4 CASSHRSPLGPSSYNEQFF TGTGCCAGCAGCCACAGATCACCTCTGGGCCCGAGCTCCTACAATGAGCAGTTCTTC
TRBD2 few TRBJ2-4 TRBV2 CASSESGRVKNIQYF TGTGCCAGCAGTGAAAGCGGGAGGGTCAAAAACATTCAGTACTTC
NA NA TRBJ2-5 TRBV24-1 CATSDFDRETQYF TGTGCCACCAGTGACTTCGACAGGGAGACCCAGTACTTC
NA many TRBJ2-7 TRBV7-8 CASSLRRDWEEQYF TGTGCCAGCAGCTTACGTAGGGACTGGGAGGAGCAGTACTTC
NA NA TRBJ1-2 TRBV12-3/TRBV12-4 CASTPSALGYGYTF TGTGCCAGCACCCCATCCGCACTAGGCTATGGCTACACCTTC
NA many TRBJ2-7 TRBV27 CASSSSGAYEQYF TGTGCCAGCAGTTCGTCAGGTGCCTACGAGCAGTACTTC
NA few TRBJ2-7 TRBV20-1 CSAREILYEQYF TGCAGTGCTAGAGAGATATTGTACGAGCAGTACTTC
NA NA TRBJ1-6 TRBV5-1 CASSLDAQGHWSYNSSLHF TGCGCCAGCAGCTTGGATGCCCAGGGCCATTGGTCCTATAATTCATCCCTCCACTTT
TRBD2 few TRBJ2-5 TRBV20-1 CSALTSGRAAETQYF TGCAGTGCCCTGACTAGCGGGAGGGCCGCGGAGACCCAGTACTTC
TRBD1 few TRBJ1-2 TRBV5-1 CASSGPKGGNYGYTF TGCGCCAGCAGCGGGCCCAAAGGGGGCAACTATGGCTACACCTTC
NA NA TRBJ2-3 TRBV2 CASSERGRWQINTTDTQYF TGTGCCAGCAGTGAACGGGGTCGGTGGCAGATAAACACCACAGATACGCAGTATTTT
TRBD2 NA TRBJ2-1 TRBV6-2/TRBV6-3 CASNAPGLDYNEQFF TGTGCCAGCAACGCACCGGGACTAGACTACAATGAGCAGTTCTTC
TRBD1 many TRBJ1-2 TRBV10-3 CAISGQGEGYTF TGTGCCATCAGCGGACAGGGGGAAGGCTACACCTTC